This T cell receptor beta chain appears in the sequencing data of a study of cytomegalovirus exposure and HLA in healthy donors. As for the study in general: Genotyping of about 400 donors showed that over 65% belonged to the Caucasian-associated ancestry cluster.

This clone has only one observation. Its antigen is not identified. A multiplex PCR was run with 60 Vbeta primers and 13 Jbeta primers. Produced via immunoSEQ multiplex PCR; TCRdb's table is partial and in-frame only. The sample consists of about 170,000 clones, approximately 70% of them appearing once. Trimming removed 6 bases from V and 2 bases from J, with 10 bases in between. The CDR3 contains 12 residues. Germline V gives CDR1 SQVTM, CDR2 ANQGSEA. Study conclusions and caveats: A cluster of highly shared sequence variants was likely a sequencing artifact. With DRB1 most and HLA-C fewest, TCR association rates differed between HLA loci in a later analysis.

This TCR came from a man in his forties in good health and CMV-seropositive. This chain connects TRBV29-1 to TRBJ1-2, with unresolved D. Sequencing was done on a sample of PBMCs. The CDR3 spells CSVLDKNYGYTF. In nucleotides, the CDR3 is TGCAGCGTCTTAGACAAGAACTATGGCTACACCTTC.